This T cell receptor (beta chain) originates from a study of Tregs in tolerant kidney transplant recipients. Related graft donors supplied nonmyeloablative bone marrow transplants, and mixed chimerism was transient. Unstimulated Tregs (CD4+CD25+CD127-) and CD4+CD25- non-Tregs were sorted from PBMCs. In terms of frequency, this clone is medium-sized. The read gets to within 3 residues of the CDR3 end, and the germline J gene fills in the rest. Germline lookup yields CDR1 SNHLY and CDR2 FYNNEI. This CDR3 has 15 amino acids. V lost 6 bases to trimming and J lost 0 bases, with 12 bases between them. The repertoire was sequenced with immunoSEQ multiplex PCR; TCRdb's copy has only in-frame clones and lacks some. Here the sample table reports about 11,000 clones.

The sample was CD8+ T cells from blood (PBMCs), taken 24 months after the transplant. The V and J genes are TRBV2 and TRBJ2-1; maybe TRBD2 (6 bases). The TCR originated in a human patient who received a combined kidney and bone marrow transplant. The T cells may come from the graft donor. CDR3 sequence: CASRDSGSSYNEQFF. The CDR3 bases that were read are TGTGCCAGCAGAGATAGCGGAAGCTCCTACAATGAG.